The 3 T cell receptor beta chains below come from one sample, sequenced in a study of identical twins. Each CDR3 protein is one row after TCRdb ran MiXCR on the 5' RACE reads. The sample carries around 650,000 distinct CDR3 sequences, under 8.5% recorded once. Separately, the same data were catalogued under a study of yellow fever vaccine responses in identical twins.

Sequences were obtained from PBMCs. The receptors come from a woman in her late teens or twenties in good health.

This clonotype has a handful of counts. The rearrangement joins TRBV20-1 to TRBJ2-7; TRBD2 matches 9 bases. Trimming at V came to 4 bases and at J to 2 bases, leaving 6 bases not matched to a gene. This CDR3 is 14 amino acids long. Germline CDR1 reads DFQATT; CDR2 reads SNEGSKA (reference sequence). The CDR3 nucleotides are TGCAGTGCTACCTTAGCGGGAGTCCCCTACGAGCAGTACTTC. Translating gives CSATLAGVPYEQYF.

The sample holds a few counts of this clonotype. The V gene is TRBV3-1, the J gene TRBJ2-5; D not resolved. Germline-derived CDR1 and CDR2 are LGHDT and YNNKEL (reference sequence). The CDR3 is 17 residues long. V dropped 4 bases and J dropped 0 bases, with 18 bases sitting between them. The CDR3 here is CASSPRYTAHHQETQYF. Here the CDR3 DNA reads TGTGCCAGCAGCCCCAGGTACACCGCACACCACCAAGAGACCCAGTACTTC.

The J gene is TRBJ1-2, the V gene TRBV12-3 or TRBV12-4; 9 bases fit TRBD1. The CDR3 is made up of 15 amino acids. Trimming at V came to 7 bases and at J to 4 bases, leaving 10 bases not matched to a gene. CDR3 protein: CASTFEQGAIYGYTF. CDR3 bases: TGTGCCAGCACCTTCGAACAGGGGGCGATCTATGGCTACACCTTC.